This TCR beta chain stems from a study of patients and donors after allogeneic stem cell transplantation (dated by TCRdb to the early 2020s). Libraries were prepared through RT-PCR. TCRdb shows the sequencer as NextSeq 550. The public reads were reprocessed in TCRdb via fastp at Q25 and MiXCR, keeping in-frame beta chains. Each CDR3 protein gets just one entry, which takes the most common genes and DNA from the rows behind it. The sample table shows around 12,000 distinct CDR3 sequences, and roughly 24% are seen once. The ten largest clones capture approximately 55% of the sample. Comments on this clonotype: Its antigen has not been determined. No much larger clone exists at a distance of one base, and base qualities are not known.

V is trimmed back by 8 bases and J by 6 bases, and the junction contains 10 bases that no gene match accounts for. As encoded in the germline V gene (reference sequence), CDR1 is MNHNY while CDR2 is SVGAGI. The CDR3, from cysteine to phenylalanine, totals 13 residues. Only the CDR3 region is kept as DNA, spanning 39 bases read in frame from base 1. The sequencing input was blood, either unsorted or a sorted T cell fraction (not recorded which). The TCR originated in a human donor who was either an allogeneic HSCT recipient or a stem cell or donor lymphocyte infusion donor (not recorded which). It is not recorded whose cells these are; they may come from a transplant donor. The chain was built from TRBV6-6 and TRBJ2-7; 7 bases in between match TRBD1. CDR3 protein: CASAMGQTGEQYF. The nucleotide sequence reads as follows: TGTGCCAGCGCCATGGGACAGACAGGCGAGCAGTACTTC.